This TCR beta chain comes out of a study of vaccination effects on CD4 cells after COVID-19. Profiling relied on immunoSEQ multiplex PCR, and the TCRdb table lists in-frame clones only, not all of them. The top ten clones hold over 13% of a sample with 40,000 to 50,000 clones, nearly 75% of them seen once. This CDR3 region has 12 residues. The ends were cut back, 3 bases at V and 7 bases at J, with 9 bases in the middle. This clone was detected only a few times. What it binds is not known. The ViraFEST assay expanded antigen-specific CD4+ T cells with viral peptide pools before sequencing. It was after nine to ten days of culture that CD4+ T cells were isolated. Either the BNT162b2 or mRNA-1273 vaccine was given to participants in two doses.

The input for sequencing was CD4+ T cells from PBMCs cultured with HCoV-OC43 spike peptides, taken after COVID-19 vaccination. Sample subset: HCoV-OC43 spike overlapping peptide pool stimulation. The clonotype was recovered from a human donor who received a COVID-19 vaccine. V is TRBV12-3 or TRBV12-4 and J is TRBJ2-5; D not certain. The CDR3 protein is CASSFGRGTQYF. As DNA, the CDR3 is TGTGCCAGCAGTTTTGGTAGAGGGACCCAGTACTTC.